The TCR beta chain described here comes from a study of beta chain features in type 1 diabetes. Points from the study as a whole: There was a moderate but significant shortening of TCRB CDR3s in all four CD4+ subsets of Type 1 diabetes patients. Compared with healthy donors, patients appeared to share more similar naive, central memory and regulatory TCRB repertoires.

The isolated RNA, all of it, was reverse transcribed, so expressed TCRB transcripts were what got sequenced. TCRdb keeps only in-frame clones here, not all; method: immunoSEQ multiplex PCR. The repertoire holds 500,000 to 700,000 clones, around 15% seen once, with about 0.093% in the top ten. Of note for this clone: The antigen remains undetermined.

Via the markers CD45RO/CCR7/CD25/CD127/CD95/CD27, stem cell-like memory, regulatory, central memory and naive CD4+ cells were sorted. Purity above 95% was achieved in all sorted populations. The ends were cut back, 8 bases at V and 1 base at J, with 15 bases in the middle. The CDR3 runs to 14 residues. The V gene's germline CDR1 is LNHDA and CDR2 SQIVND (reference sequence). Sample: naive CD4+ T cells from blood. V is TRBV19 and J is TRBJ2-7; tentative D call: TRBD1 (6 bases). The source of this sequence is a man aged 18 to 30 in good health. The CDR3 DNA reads TGTGCCAGTCAGAAGGTACAGGGTTCCTACGAGCAGTACTTC. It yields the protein CASQKVQGSYEQYF.